The rows below give T cell receptor beta chains drawn from one sample of a study of cytomegalovirus exposure and HLA in healthy donors. This table comes from immunoSEQ multiplex PCR, and its TCRdb copy is limited to in-frame clones, with some not included. The table includes just under 250,000 clones, 82% detected once. What was sequenced was PBMCs. All receptors come from a woman aged 40 to 55 in good health and CMV-seropositive. CDR3s include the opening cysteine and the closing phenylalanine or tryptophan. The D gene is left open where the match is weak. Clone size is given for some rows only: seen once, a few or many times, or a class if the clone is expanded.

clone_size: few; v_call: TRBV18; j_call: TRBJ2-7; d_call: -; cdr3_nt: TGTGCCAGCTCACCACCGGTCGGGGACGAGCAGTACTTC; cdr3_aa: CASSPPVGDEQYF
clone_size: -; v_call: TRBV30; j_call: TRBJ1-3; d_call: -; cdr3_nt: TGTGCCTGGGGGGGCGGAGGAAACACCATATATTTT; cdr3_aa: CAWGGGGNTIYF
clone_size: once; v_call: TRBV6-1; j_call: TRBJ1-4; d_call: -; cdr3_nt: TGTGCCAGCATTAGGGTTTCGGGGGAAAAACTGTTTTTT; cdr3_aa: CASIRVSGEKLFF
clone_size: -; v_call: TRBV11-1; j_call: TRBJ2-7; d_call: -; cdr3_nt: TGTGCCAGCAGCTTAAAGGGGTACTACGAGCAGTACTTC; cdr3_aa: CASSLKGYYEQYF
clone_size: -; v_call: TRBV7-2; j_call: TRBJ2-3; d_call: TRBD2; cdr3_nt: TGTGCCAGCAGCTTCCTAGCGGGGGGGCCAATGGCAGATACGCAGTATTTT; cdr3_aa: CASSFLAGGPMADTQYF
clone_size: -; v_call: TRBV19; j_call: TRBJ1-5; d_call: TRBD1; cdr3_nt: TGTGCCAGTAGTATAGATGGGGACAGGGCCAGGGGTCAGCCCCAGCATTTT; cdr3_aa: CASSIDGDRARGQPQHF
clone_size: -; v_call: TRBV6-4; j_call: TRBJ2-3; d_call: TRBD2; cdr3_nt: TGTGCCAGCAGTGACGGAACGGGAGGGATTCATACGCAGTATTTT; cdr3_aa: CASSDGTGGIHTQYF
clone_size: -; v_call: TRBV6-5; j_call: TRBJ1-5; d_call: -; cdr3_nt: TGTGCCAGCAGTTACTCAGGGGCTCGCAATCAGCCCCAGCATTTT; cdr3_aa: CASSYSGARNQPQHF
clone_size: once; v_call: TRBV10-3; j_call: TRBJ1-5; d_call: -; cdr3_nt: TGTGCCATCAGTGAGTCGATAGTAGGAGATCAGCCCCAGCATTTT; cdr3_aa: CAISESIVGDQPQHF
clone_size: -; v_call: TRBV18; j_call: TRBJ1-3; d_call: -; cdr3_nt: TGTGCCAGCTCACAAGAAGGAGTCTCTGGAAACACCATATATTTT; cdr3_aa: CASSQEGVSGNTIYF
clone_size: -; v_call: TRBV7-3; j_call: TRBJ2-1; d_call: -; cdr3_nt: TGTGCCAGCAGCCCACCGGGACTTCCAGATGAGCAGTTCTTC; cdr3_aa: CASSPPGLPDEQFF
clone_size: -; v_call: TRBV29-1; j_call: TRBJ2-7; d_call: TRBD2; cdr3_nt: TGCAGCGTTACTAGCGGGAGTTTCTACGAGCAGTATTTC; cdr3_aa: CSVTSGSFYEQYF
clone_size: few; v_call: TRBV29-1; j_call: TRBJ2-7; d_call: -; cdr3_nt: TGCAGCGCGGGGTGGACGGACCCCTACGAGCAGTACTTC; cdr3_aa: CSAGWTDPYEQYF
clone_size: -; v_call: TRBV28; j_call: TRBJ1-5; d_call: -; cdr3_nt: TGTGCCAGCAGGACCCGGGAAGGTGCGCCCCAGCATTTT; cdr3_aa: CASRTREGAPQHF
clone_size: few; v_call: TRBV30; j_call: TRBJ1-4; d_call: TRBD1; cdr3_nt: TGTGCCTGGACTGGGACAGTTAATGAAAAACTGTTTTTT; cdr3_aa: CAWTGTVNEKLFF
clone_size: few; v_call: TRBV21-1; j_call: TRBJ2-5; d_call: -; cdr3_nt: TGTGCCAGCAGCATCAGGGGGGACAGGGGGCTCCAAGAGACCCAGTACTTC; cdr3_aa: CASSIRGDRGLQETQYF
clone_size: -; v_call: TRBV4-1; j_call: TRBJ2-7; d_call: -; cdr3_nt: TGCGCCAGCAGGAACACAGTCGGCGGGGCCTACGAGCAGTACTTC; cdr3_aa: CASRNTVGGAYEQYF
clone_size: -; v_call: TRBV10-3; j_call: TRBJ2-7; d_call: -; cdr3_nt: TGTGCCATCAGTGAGTCGAGACAGTCGGTCGAGCAGTACTTC; cdr3_aa: CAISESRQSVEQYF
clone_size: -; v_call: TRBV6-6; j_call: TRBJ2-1; d_call: -; cdr3_nt: TGTGCCAGCAGGACAGACCTATACAATGAGCAGTTCTTC; cdr3_aa: CASRTDLYNEQFF
clone_size: few; v_call: TRBV4-2; j_call: TRBJ1-2; d_call: -; cdr3_nt: TGTGCCAGCAGCCAAGATGGGCTCTCTCCCCAATCCCACTATGGCTACACCTTC; cdr3_aa: CASSQDGLSPQSHYGYTF
clone_size: -; v_call: TRBV30; j_call: TRBJ1-2; d_call: -; cdr3_nt: TGTGCCTGGGGGCCTAGGACAGACTCGAGTGGCTACACCTTC; cdr3_aa: CAWGPRTDSSGYTF
clone_size: -; v_call: TRBV6-4; j_call: TRBJ2-3; d_call: TRBD1; cdr3_nt: TGTGCCAGCAGTGAGCAGGGGGGCACAGATACGCAGTATTTT; cdr3_aa: CASSEQGGTDTQYF
clone_size: -; v_call: TRBV5-4; j_call: TRBJ2-3; d_call: -; cdr3_nt: TGTGCCAGCAGCTTGGCGTCTGCAGCAGATACGCAGTATTTT; cdr3_aa: CASSLASAADTQYF
clone_size: -; v_call: TRBV6-5; j_call: TRBJ1-2; d_call: TRBD1; cdr3_nt: TGTGCCAGCAGTTACTCGGCAGGGGGCTTCTATGGCTACACCTTC; cdr3_aa: CASSYSAGGFYGYTF
clone_size: -; v_call: TRBV7-2; j_call: TRBJ2-3; d_call: -; cdr3_nt: TGTGCCAGCAGCTTAGTTCGCGGGAAGGGTGATACGCAGTATTTT; cdr3_aa: CASSLVRGKGDTQYF
clone_size: -; v_call: TRBV19; j_call: TRBJ1-2; d_call: -; cdr3_nt: TGTGCCAGTAGTGACCCGGACAGAAATAGACGGGGCTACACCTTC; cdr3_aa: CASSDPDRNRRGYTF
clone_size: -; v_call: TRBV7-7; j_call: TRBJ1-2; d_call: -; cdr3_nt: TGTGCTAGCAGCCCTGAACAGAGCTATGGCTACACCTTC; cdr3_aa: CASSPEQSYGYTF
clone_size: -; v_call: TRBV4-1; j_call: TRBJ2-6; d_call: -; cdr3_nt: TGCGCCAGCAGCCCATCAGAGGGGGAGGCCAACGTCCTGACTTTC; cdr3_aa: CASSPSEGEANVLTF
clone_size: -; v_call: TRBV6-1; j_call: TRBJ1-3; d_call: -; cdr3_nt: TGTGCCAGCAGAGAATCAGGGGAAGGAAACACCATATATTTT; cdr3_aa: CASRESGEGNTIYF
clone_size: -; v_call: TRBV29-1; j_call: TRBJ1-2; d_call: TRBD1; cdr3_nt: TGCAGCGCAGGACAGGAGGGAAACTATGGCTACACCTTC; cdr3_aa: CSAGQEGNYGYTF
clone_size: -; v_call: TRBV28; j_call: TRBJ2-7; d_call: -; cdr3_nt: TGTGCCAGCAGTTCCTTTAAAGGGGCCGACGAGCAGTACTTC; cdr3_aa: CASSSFKGADEQYF
clone_size: -; v_call: TRBV5-6; j_call: TRBJ2-5; d_call: TRBD1; cdr3_nt: TGTGCCAGCAGCTTGGATCTAAGGACAGGGGGCGCGGAGACCCAGTACTTC; cdr3_aa: CASSLDLRTGGAETQYF
clone_size: -; v_call: TRBV11-3; j_call: TRBJ1-2; d_call: -; cdr3_nt: TGTGCCAGCAGCTTAGGCCCTACAGGAACAGGGAACTATGGCTACACCTTC; cdr3_aa: CASSLGPTGTGNYGYTF
clone_size: -; v_call: TRBV27; j_call: TRBJ2-3; d_call: TRBD1; cdr3_nt: TGTGCCAGCAGTTCCCCCGGGACAGGGGGTTTGAATACGCAGTATTTT; cdr3_aa: CASSSPGTGGLNTQYF
clone_size: -; v_call: TRBV2; j_call: TRBJ2-2; d_call: TRBD2; cdr3_nt: TGTGCCAGCAGTGTACGGCGGGGGGTAGCCGGGGAGCTGTTTTTT; cdr3_aa: CASSVRRGVAGELFF
clone_size: -; v_call: TRBV5-8; j_call: TRBJ1-1; d_call: -; cdr3_nt: TGTGCCAGCAGCTTTTCAGGGGTTACTGAAGCTTTCTTT; cdr3_aa: CASSFSGVTEAFF
clone_size: -; v_call: TRBV11-1; j_call: TRBJ2-7; d_call: -; cdr3_nt: TGTGCCAGCGCCAGGGGTTCGGGAGGCTCCTACGAGCAGTACTTC; cdr3_aa: CASARGSGGSYEQYF
clone_size: -; v_call: TRBV19; j_call: TRBJ2-1; d_call: TRBD1; cdr3_nt: TGTGCCAGTAGTACCGGGACAGGGGTTTACAATGAGCAGTTCTTC; cdr3_aa: CASSTGTGVYNEQFF
clone_size: -; v_call: TRBV7-2; j_call: TRBJ2-1; d_call: TRBD2; cdr3_nt: TGTGCCAGCAGCTTAGCGCTAGCGGGAGGGCGAGGTGAGCAGTTCTTC; cdr3_aa: CASSLALAGGRGEQFF
clone_size: -; v_call: TRBV19; j_call: TRBJ2-1; d_call: TRBD2; cdr3_nt: TGTGCCAGTAGTAGCCCGGGACTAGCGGAGGGGGATGAGCAGTTCTTC; cdr3_aa: CASSSPGLAEGDEQFF
clone_size: -; v_call: TRBV19; j_call: TRBJ1-2; d_call: TRBD1; cdr3_nt: TGTGCCAGTAGTATGACAGGGGGCACTAACGCCTATGGCTACACCTTC; cdr3_aa: CASSMTGGTNAYGYTF
clone_size: -; v_call: TRBV5-6; j_call: TRBJ2-2; d_call: TRBD2; cdr3_nt: TGTGCCAGCAGCTTGAGAACTAGCGGGAACACCGGGGAGCTGTTTTTT; cdr3_aa: CASSLRTSGNTGELFF
clone_size: -; v_call: TRBV5-1; j_call: TRBJ2-1; d_call: TRBD2; cdr3_nt: TGCGCCAGCAGCCCCATAGCGGGGGTCTCCTACAATGAGCAGTTCTTC; cdr3_aa: CASSPIAGVSYNEQFF
clone_size: once; v_call: TRBV28; j_call: TRBJ2-7; d_call: -; cdr3_nt: TGTGCCAGCAGTTCCCCCATTGCGGGATCCTCCTACGAGCAGTACTTC; cdr3_aa: CASSSPIAGSSYEQYF
clone_size: -; v_call: TRBV28; j_call: TRBJ2-7; d_call: -; cdr3_nt: TGTGCCAGCAGTTTGAACAGGAAAGGCTACGAGCAGTACTTC; cdr3_aa: CASSLNRKGYEQYF
clone_size: -; v_call: TRBV6-6; j_call: TRBJ1-1; d_call: -; cdr3_nt: TGTGCCAGCAGTTACGCACAGGGCACTGAAGCTTTCTTT; cdr3_aa: CASSYAQGTEAFF
clone_size: -; v_call: TRBV5-8; j_call: TRBJ2-1; d_call: TRBD1; cdr3_nt: TGTGCCAGCCGACACCCCGGGACAGGTAACAATGAGCAGTTCTTC; cdr3_aa: CASRHPGTGNNEQFF
clone_size: -; v_call: TRBV10-3; j_call: TRBJ2-7; d_call: -; cdr3_nt: TGTGCCATCAAAGGCGGATCCTACTACGAGCAGTACTTC; cdr3_aa: CAIKGGSYYEQYF
clone_size: -; v_call: TRBV7-2; j_call: TRBJ2-3; d_call: -; cdr3_nt: TGTGCCAGCAGCAGCAGGGACACCTTCACAGATACGCAGTATTTT; cdr3_aa: CASSSRDTFTDTQYF
clone_size: -; v_call: TRBV19; j_call: TRBJ2-1; d_call: -; cdr3_nt: TGTGCCAGTGCACAGAGGATTCAGGGGGAGCAGTTCTTC; cdr3_aa: CASAQRIQGEQFF
clone_size: few; v_call: TRBV15; j_call: TRBJ2-3; d_call: -; cdr3_nt: TGTGCCACCGCTGGGAGTCAGGCCTTCACAGATACGCAGTATTTT; cdr3_aa: CATAGSQAFTDTQYF
clone_size: few; v_call: TRBV11-3; j_call: TRBJ2-7; d_call: -; cdr3_nt: TGTGCCAGCAGCTTCGTTTTCCCCTCCACAAGCGGAAACTCCTACGAGCAGTACTTC; cdr3_aa: CASSFVFPSTSGNSYEQYF
clone_size: -; v_call: TRBV4-1; j_call: TRBJ2-1; d_call: TRBD2; cdr3_nt: TGCGCCAGCAGCCAAGCTCCGGGACTAGCCGTTGGTGAGCAGTTCTTC; cdr3_aa: CASSQAPGLAVGEQFF
clone_size: -; v_call: TRBV28; j_call: TRBJ1-5; d_call: TRBD1; cdr3_nt: TGTGCCAGCACCAACCGGGACAGTTATAGCAATCAGCCCCAGCATTTT; cdr3_aa: CASTNRDSYSNQPQHF